A selection of T cell receptor beta chains follows, all from one sample in a study of blood T cells in healthy people across ages. Each CDR3 protein gets one entry after TCRdb re-called the 5' RACE reads with MiXCR. The table includes approximately 800,000 distinct CDR3 sequences, roughly 24% detected once. The data were also submitted as part of a second study, on T cells of mothers and their children.

Sequencing was carried out using blood. The receptors derive from a boy aged 10-17 years in good health. The CDR3 runs from the conserved cysteine through the conserved F or W. D genes are given only for firm matches. Where a row states a size, it is once, few, many or the class of an expanded clone; other rows omit it.

NA NA TRBJ2-5 TRBV20-1 CSAQTSWETQYF TGCAGTGCCCAGACTAGTTGGGAGACCCAGTACTTC
TRBD2 NA TRBJ2-2 TRBV9 CASSVSGGAGELFF TGTGCCAGCAGCGTGAGCGGGGGGGCCGGGGAGCTGTTTTTT
NA NA TRBJ2-2 TRBV12-3/TRBV12-4 CASSFPRQANTGELFF TGTGCCAGCAGTTTTCCCCGACAGGCGAACACCGGGGAGCTGTTTTTT
NA few TRBJ2-3 TRBV5-1 CASSLDGYTDTQYF TGCGCCAGCAGCTTGGACGGATACACAGATACGCAGTATTTT
NA NA TRBJ2-1 TRBV6-5 CASSYSKGNEQFF TGTGCCAGCAGTTACTCGAAGGGGAATGAGCAGTTCTTC
NA few TRBJ2-5 TRBV29-1 CSGVRAPQETQYF TGCAGCGGTGTACGGGCCCCACAAGAGACCCAGTACTTC
TRBD1 few TRBJ2-2 TRBV20-1 CSARSHGTGLTGELFF TGCAGTGCTAGGTCCCACGGGACAGGGCTCACCGGGGAGCTGTTTTTT
NA few TRBJ2-3 TRBV12-3/TRBV12-4 CASSLKVASPAHF TGTGCCAGCAGTTTAAAGGTGGCTAGCCCCGCGCATTTT
NA NA TRBJ2-1 TRBV10-3 CAIGSSAAYNEQFF TGTGCCATCGGGTCGAGCGCTGCCTACAATGAGCAGTTCTTC
NA NA TRBJ2-5 TRBV29-1 CSAGGIGLHETQYF TGCAGCGCCGGGGGAATAGGCCTCCACGAGACCCAGTACTTC
NA NA TRBJ1-2 TRBV7-9 CASSLMASRFGGYTF TGTGCCAGCAGCTTAATGGCGTCAAGGTTTGGTGGCTACACCTTC
NA few TRBJ1-5 TRBV27 CASSSGNQPQHF TGTGCCAGCAGCTCGGGGAATCAGCCCCAGCATTTT
NA NA TRBJ2-2 TRBV7-2 CASSSKIWAGELLF TGTGCCAGCAGCTCCAAGATTTGGGCCGGGGAGCTGCTTTTT
TRBD1 few TRBJ1-6 TRBV28 CASSPGQGRSPLHF TGTGCCAGCAGTCCAGGACAGGGACGTTCACCCCTCCACTTT
NA NA TRBJ2-1 TRBV2 CASRDTFYNEQFF TGTGCCAGCAGGGACACCTTCTACAATGAGCAGTTCTTC
TRBD1 many TRBJ1-2 TRBV5-1 CASSSTFDRVYGYTF TGCGCCAGCAGCTCAACTTTCGACAGGGTCTATGGCTACACCTTC
TRBD1 NA TRBJ1-1 TRBV6-1 CASSHRRDRVNTEAFF TGTGCCAGCAGCCACCGCCGGGACAGGGTGAACACTGAAGCTTTCTTT
NA few TRBJ2-7 TRBV5-1 CASKLDISYEQYF TGCGCCAGCAAACTGGACATTTCCTACGAGCAGTACTTC
TRBD1 NA TRBJ1-4 TRBV25-1 CASSPRTGLNEELFF TGTGCCAGCAGTCCTCGGACAGGGCTGAATGAAGAACTGTTTTTT
NA few TRBJ2-7 TRBV6-5 CASSYSWARSSYEQYF TGTGCCAGCAGTTACTCGTGGGCCAGGAGCTCCTACGAGCAGTACTTC
NA many TRBJ2-1 TRBV7-3 CASSLGPSSYNEQFF TGTGCCAGCAGCCTCGGGCCTAGCTCCTACAATGAGCAGTTCTTC
NA NA TRBJ2-1 TRBV19 CASSIGLAQDEQFF TGTGCCAGTAGTATAGGTCTAGCGCAGGATGAGCAGTTCTTC
TRBD2 NA TRBJ2-3 TRBV9 CASSVGLAVSTDTQYF TGTGCCAGCAGCGTAGGACTAGCGGTTAGCACAGATACGCAGTATTTT
NA NA TRBJ2-5 TRBV29-1 CSVGLRLQETQYF TGCAGCGTTGGTTTGAGGCTACAAGAGACCCAGTACTTC
TRBD1 NA TRBJ2-7 TRBV19 CASSTGQAAPYEQYF TGTGCCAGTAGTACAGGACAGGCCGCTCCCTACGAGCAGTACTTC
NA few TRBJ2-1 TRBV3-1 CASSPWDSNNEQFF TGTGCCAGCAGCCCCTGGGACTCAAACAATGAGCAGTTCTTC
NA NA TRBJ2-1 TRBV9 CASSVVLGTIAIDNEQFF TGTGCCAGCAGCGTAGTACTTGGTACGATAGCGATCGACAATGAGCAGTTCTTC
NA few TRBJ1-6 TRBV9 CASSVHGSPLHF TGTGCCAGCAGCGTCCACGGGTCACCCCTCCACTTT
NA NA TRBJ2-5 TRBV7-8 CASSAPRQETQYF TGTGCCAGCAGCGCCCCTCGGCAAGAGACCCAGTACTTC
NA NA TRBJ2-3 TRBV28 CASSWESAQYF TGTGCCAGCAGTTGGGAGTCTGCGCAGTATTTT
TRBD1 few TRBJ2-6 TRBV10-3 CAVSKDRGPTSGANVLTF TGTGCCGTCAGTAAGGACAGGGGACCGACCTCTGGGGCCAACGTCCTGACTTTC
NA once TRBJ2-7 TRBV7-9 CASSFLRGARSYEQYF TGTGCCAGCAGCTTTCTAAGGGGGGCTCGCTCCTACGAGCAGTATTTC
NA NA TRBJ1-6 TRBV12-3/TRBV12-4 CASSKGDSPLHF TGTGCCAGCAGCAAGGGCGATTCACCCCTCCACTTT
NA NA TRBJ1-1 TRBV4-1 CASSQTGTPMNTEAFF TGCGCCAGCAGCCAGACCGGGACACCCATGAACACTGAAGCTTTCTTT
TRBD1 NA TRBJ2-2 TRBV5-6 CASSRLGDSANTGELFF TGTGCCAGCAGCCGCCTGGGGGACAGCGCGAACACCGGGGAGCTGTTTTTT
TRBD1 many TRBJ2-5 TRBV28 CASSDRGREEETQYF TGTGCCAGCAGTGACAGGGGGCGAGAGGAAGAGACCCAGTACTTC
TRBD1 NA TRBJ1-2 TRBV5-1 CASSLEIRQGRDGYTF TGCGCCAGCAGCTTGGAAATCAGACAGGGTCGTGATGGCTACACCTTC
NA NA TRBJ2-5 TRBV20-1 CSVPLQETQYF TGCAGTGTCCCTTTACAAGAGACCCAGTACTTC
NA NA TRBJ2-1 TRBV10-3 CATGTEQTYNEQFF TGTGCCACTGGGACGGAGCAGACCTACAATGAGCAGTTCTTC
NA NA TRBJ2-7 TRBV28 CASSPPGGVSYEQYF TGTGCCAGCAGTCCCCCCGGGGGTGTTTCCTACGAGCAGTACTTC
NA NA TRBJ1-5 TRBV3-1 CASSQGLGSNQPQHF TGTGCCAGCAGCCAAGGCCTGGGGAGCAATCAGCCCCAGCATTTT
NA NA TRBJ2-7 TRBV20-1 CSAFDRWAYEQYF TGCAGTGCCTTCGACAGGTGGGCCTACGAGCAGTACTTC
NA few TRBJ1-1 TRBV2 CASSRGGGNTEAFF TGTGCCAGCAGTAGAGGGGGGGGGAACACCGAAGCTTTCTTT
TRBD2 NA TRBJ2-7 TRBV2 CASSRLAPTYEQYF TGTGCCAGCAGCCGACTAGCGCCTACCTACGAGCAGTACTTC
TRBD2 NA TRBJ2-5 TRBV4-2 CASSQTSGEETQYF TGTGCCAGCAGCCAGACTAGCGGGGAAGAGACCCAGTACTTC
NA few TRBJ1-2 TRBV28 CASQSNYGYTF TGTGCCAGCCAGTCGAACTATGGCTACACCTTC
NA few TRBJ2-7 TRBV6-2/TRBV6-3 CASSYGRGRGYEQYF TGTGCCAGCAGTTACGGTCGGGGAAGAGGTTACGAGCAGTACTTC
TRBD2 NA TRBJ2-1 TRBV7-3 CASSPEGGLAGGPGNEQFF TGTGCCAGCAGCCCAGAGGGGGGACTAGCGGGGGGGCCCGGGAATGAGCAGTTCTTC